These 32 T cell receptor beta chains were sequenced from one sample in a study of Graves' ophthalmopathy and Graves' hyperthyroidism. Amplified TCR beta CDR3 regions were obtained using RNA transcripts as template. HTBI-primed first-round RT-PCR preceded second-round multiplex PCR. Each CDR3 protein gets one entry after TCRdb re-called the multiplex PCR reads with MiXCR. The sample holds roughly 500,000 distinct CDR3 sequences, approximately 15% seen once. Sequences were obtained from blood. All receptors derive from a woman in her thirties with Graves' ophthalmopathy.

Only a few counts were recorded for this clonotype. This chain connects TRBV19 to TRBJ1-1; 10 positions match TRBD1. Trimming took 5 bases from V and 4 from J; bases not matched to a gene: 19. CDR3 length: 19 residues. Germline V gene lookup returns CDR1 LNHDA and CDR2 SQIVND (reference sequence). The CDR3: CASSDYGTGAYPPVTEAFF. The CDR3 nucleotides are TGTGCCAGTAGTGATTACGGGACAGGGGCCTATCCCCCGGTCACTGAAGCTTTCTTT.

This clonotype was seen many times. The chain joins TRBV2 to TRBJ1-1; 8 nucleotides line up with TRBD1. J gave up 3 bases and V 7 bases, and 4 bases lay outside the gene matches. The CDR3 is made up of 13 amino acids. CDR1 is SNHLY and CDR2 is FYNNEI in the germline V gene. This chain's CDR3 is CASTDRADTEAFF. CDR3 nucleotides: TGTGCCAGCACGGACAGGGCGGACACTGAAGCTTTCTTT.

This clonotype was counted ten times or more. The chain carries TRBV20-1 and TRBJ1-2; 10 nucleotides align to TRBD1. The CDR3 loop spans 16 amino acids. Germline lookup yields CDR1 DFQATT and CDR2 SNEGSKA (reference sequence). With 1 base clipped from V and 0 bases from J, the junction kept 5 bases outside the gene matches. The CDR3 region is CSARAGDRGTNYGYTF. The CDR3 DNA is TGCAGTGCTAGAGCGGGGGACAGGGGTACTAACTATGGCTACACCTTC.

To note about this clonotype: This may arise from a read error, as a much more abundant clone is one base away. The V call is TRBV28, the J call TRBJ1-2, with D possibly matching TRBD1 (5 bases). The CDR3 runs 11 residues. Germline assignment: CDR1 MDHEN and CDR2 SYDVKM. In DNA, the CDR3 is TGTGCCTCACACGGGACGTATGGCCACACCTTC. Its translation: CASHGTYGHTF.

This clonotype was observed at least ten times. This sequence joins TRBV2 and TRBJ2-5; 8 positions match TRBD1. Trimming at V came to 6 bases and at J to 5 bases, leaving 8 bases not matched to a gene. This CDR3 comprises 14 residues. Germline lookup yields CDR1 SNHLY and CDR2 FYNNEI. CDR3 amino acids: CASRPRGQGETQYF. CDR3 in DNA: TGTGCCAGCAGACCCAGGGGGCAGGGTGAGACCCAGTACTTC. Based on the CDR3 plus reference TRBV2 and TRBJ2-5, the full variable domain is EPEVTQTPSHQVTQMGQEVILRCVPISNHLYFYWYRQILGQKVEFLVSFYNNEISEKSEIFDDQFSVERPDGSNFTLKIRSTKLEDSAMYFCASRPRGQGETQYFGPGTRLLVL.

In this sample, this clonotype turned up many times. The chain joins TRBV12-3 or TRBV12-4 to TRBJ1-1; D not resolved. With 8 bases removed from V and 1 base from J, the gap between germline ends came to 11 bases. This CDR3 has 13 amino acids. The CDR3 region has the DNA TGTGCCAGCGGAGGGTTGTCGAACACTGAAGCTTTCTTT. Translated: CASGGLSNTEAFF.

Many counts were recorded for this clonotype. The V and J genes are TRBV27 and TRBJ1-6; no clear D gene. Trimming stripped 7 bases from V and 9 bases from J, with 25 bases between. This CDR3 has 17 amino acids. Per germline, CDR1 MNHEY and CDR2 SMNVEV (reference sequence). The CDR3 sequence is CASTPLVRGAGSSPLHF. Written as DNA, the CDR3 is TGTGCCAGCACTCCACTCGTACGGGGAGCGGGGAGTTCACCCCTCCACTTT.

This clonotype was detected ten times or more. V is TRBV24-1 and J is TRBJ1-5; TRBD1 agrees at 7 bases. The germline V gene has CDR1 KGHDR and CDR2 SFDVKD. This CDR3 is 15 amino acids long. The V and J ends lost 0 bases and 2 bases, in that order; junction bases with no gene match: 0. CDR3 residues: CATSDLGQGNQPQHF. The CDR3 DNA follows: TGTGCCACCAGTGATTTGGGACAGGGCAATCAGCCCCAGCATTTT.

For this clonotype: One junction end disagrees with the germline gene, perhaps due to a read error. This chain connects TRBV6-1 to TRBJ1-1; no firm D call. Germline CDR1 and CDR2: MNHNS and SASEGT. The CDR3 totals 13 residues. CDR3: CSSSLVGRTEAFF. The CDR3 coding sequence is TGTTCCAGCAGTCTGGTGGGGAGGACTGAAGCTTTCTTT.

This clonotype was recorded a few times. The gene calls are TRBV30 and TRBJ1-5, with a tentative D call TRBD1 (5 bases). Trimming removed 0 bases from V and 5 bases from J, with 17 bases in between. This CDR3 is built from 16 residues. Germline assignment: CDR1 GTSNPN and CDR2 SVGIG (reference sequence). CDR3 coding DNA: TGTGCCTGGAGTGTACGGGTAGGGACCATCGATCAGCCCCAGCATTTT. It specifies CAWSVRVGTIDQPQHF.

This clonotype was detected ten times or more. The gene calls are TRBV28 and TRBJ2-5, with D possibly TRBD2 on 7 matching bases. The germline V and J ends were trimmed by 6 bases and 2 bases, with 19 bases remaining between them. Germline assignment: CDR1 MDHEN and CDR2 SYDVKM. This CDR3 comprises 16 residues. The CDR3 bases are TGTGCCAGCAGACCACCTGTGGGGGGGCGGCAAGAGACCCAGTACTTC. This translates into CASRPPVGGRQETQYF.

V gene TRBV6-1 combines with J gene TRBJ2-2; no firm D call. The germline V gene has CDR1 MNHNS and CDR2 SASEGT. The V end lost 8 bases, the J end lost 1 base, and 8 bases lay between the germline ends. The CDR3 is made up of 13 amino acids. The CDR3 nucleotides are TGTGCCAGCGAGGCAGAGAACACCGGGGAGCTGTTTTTT. Its protein product is CASEAENTGELFF.

The chain employs TRBV19 and TRBJ1-2, with 10 positions matching TRBD1. This CDR3 region has 13 residues. The germline gives CDR1 LNHDA, CDR2 SQIVND (reference sequence). The ends lost 9 bases at V and 3 bases at J; junction bases unmatched: 4. For the CDR3, the DNA is TGTGCCAGCGCGGACAGGGGGGACTATGGCTACACCTTC. This translates into CASADRGDYGYTF.

This clonotype was detected ten times or more. The rearrangement joins TRBV28 to TRBJ1-3; 8 positions agree with TRBD1. The CDR3 extends over 14 amino acids. J gave up 0 bases and V 10 bases, and 5 bases lay outside the gene matches. The germline gives CDR1 MDHEN, CDR2 SYDVKM. The CDR3 reads CATATGDSGNTIYF. For the CDR3, the DNA is TGTGCCACCGCGACAGGGGACTCTGGAAACACCATATATTTT.

This clonotype was picked up many times. The chain recombines TRBV30 with TRBJ2-2, with D perhaps TRBD1 (6 bases). Trimming stripped 5 bases from V and 5 bases from J, with 9 bases between. CDR1 and CDR2 from the germline V gene are GTSNPN and SVGIG (reference sequence). CDR3 length equals 12 residues. The CDR3 coding sequence is TGTGCCTGGCCAACAGGGACCGGGGAGCTGTTTTTT. This sequence encodes CAWPTGTGELFF.

A remark on this clonotype: The CDR3 end shows no conserved phenylalanine or tryptophan, and so a read error is likely. This chain joins TRBV7-9 and TRBJ1-1; unclear D gene. Germline CDR1 and CDR2: SEHNR and FQNEAQ (reference sequence). With 8 bases removed from V and 3 bases from J, the gap between germline ends came to 7 bases. The CDR3 is made up of 11 amino acids. CDR3 sequence (DNA): TGTGCCAGCCAGAGGGACACTGAAGCTTTCTAT. This sequence encodes CASQRDTEAFY.

This clonotype was seen ten or more times. The chain carries TRBV28 and TRBJ2-7; 8 nucleotides match TRBD1. The CDR3 is 15 residues long. Germline CDR1 MDHEN, CDR2 SYDVKM. Trimming took 4 bases from V and 4 from J; bases not matched to a gene: 9. The CDR3 DNA reads as TGTGCCAGCAGTTCAGGGGGACAGGAGAAATACGAGCAGTACTTC. It is translated as CASSSGGQEKYEQYF. The whole variable domain, remainder taken from reference TRBV28 and TRBJ2-7, is DVKVTQSSRYLVKRTGEKVFLECVQDMDHENMFWYRQDPGLGLRLIYFSYDVKMKEKGDIPEGYSVSREKKERFSLILESASTNQTSMYLCASSSGGQEKYEQYFGPGTRLTVT.

Only a few counts were recorded for this clonotype. The chain links TRBV18 to TRBJ2-7; D is unclear. There are 14 residues in the CDR3. From germline, CDR1 is KGHSH and CDR2 LQKENI. V lost 0 bases to trimming and J lost 3 bases, with 9 bases between them. The CDR3 DNA follows: TGTGCCAGCTCACCACCTAGTAGGGACTACGAGCAGTACTTC. This translates into CASSPPSRDYEQYF.

This clonotype was observed many times. The chain is built from TRBV12-3 or TRBV12-4 and TRBJ1-2, with 7 positions matching TRBD1. The CDR3 contains 15 residues. The junction had 10 bases not matched to a gene; V was cut back by 5 bases and J by 4 bases. For the CDR3, the DNA is TGTGCCAGCAGTCGGCAGGGGGTTAGTAGCTATGGCTACACCTTC. It translates to CASSRQGVSSYGYTF.

Notes on this clonotype: The germline gene is not matched at one end of the junction; a read error may be the cause. The chain couples TRBV2 to TRBJ1-2; D perhaps matches TRBD1 (5 bases). This CDR3 spans 16 amino acids. Germline CDR1 reads SNHLY; CDR2 reads FYNNEI. The CDR3 DNA follows: TGTGCCAGCAGCGAAGGGACGGCCGTCACCAACTATGGCTACACCTTC. Translated, it gives CASSEGTAVTNYGYTF.

This clonotype was seen many times. The J gene is TRBJ1-1, the V gene TRBV12-5; no firm D call. The CDR3 runs 13 residues. Germline V gives CDR1 LGHNT, CDR2 FRNRAP. The V end was cut by 1 base, the J end by 7 bases, with 10 bases between. The CDR3 region has the DNA TGTGCTAGTGGTTTGGCGGGCAGTATTGAAGCTTTCTTT. It yields the protein CASGLAGSIEAFF.

This clonotype was detected many times. J is TRBJ2-4 and V is TRBV12-3 or TRBV12-4; 14 nucleotides match TRBD2. CDR3 length: 15 amino acids. The V gene end was trimmed by 4 bases and the J gene end by 9 bases; junction bases not matched to a gene: 5. The CDR3 loop is CASSSTGLAGGIQYF. CDR3 sequence (DNA): TGTGCCAGCAGTTCGACAGGACTAGCGGGAGGCATTCAGTACTTC.

There are many counts of this clonotype. This chain connects TRBV5-1 to TRBJ1-2; unclear D gene. Trimming took 4 bases from V and 6 from J, leaving 13 bases between them. The CDR3 totals 13 residues. Germline loops: CDR1 SGHRS, CDR2 YFSETQ. The CDR3 region has the DNA TGCGCCAGCAGCCCGGAGACCCGGGATGGCTACACCTTC. Translated, it gives CASSPETRDGYTF.

This clonotype was counted ten times or more. The J gene is TRBJ2-7, the V gene TRBV12-3 or TRBV12-4; D not certain. Trimming took 0 bases from V and 3 from J, leaving 9 bases between them. The CDR3 is 14 residues long. The CDR3 sequence is CASSLAGFDYEQYF. CDR3 DNA sequence: TGTGCCAGCAGTTTAGCTGGATTCGACTACGAGCAGTACTTC.

This clonotype was seen repeatedly, ten times or more. V and J are TRBV12-3 or TRBV12-4 and TRBJ2-7, with 11 bases aligning to TRBD2. Trimming took 2 bases from V and 6 from J; bases not matched to a gene: 3. The CDR3 consists of 14 residues. Here the CDR3 DNA reads TGTGCCAGCAGTTTAACCCTAGCGGGGGGCGAGCAGTACTTC. Encoded protein: CASSLTLAGGEQYF.

In its sample, this clonotype was seen many times. V gene TRBV6-1 combines with J gene TRBJ1-3, with D unclear. Trimming removed 6 bases at V and 2 bases at J, with 5 bases between. Germline lookup yields CDR1 MNHNS and CDR2 SASEGT. This CDR3 comprises 12 residues. The CDR3 sequence: CASRAPGNTIYF. As DNA, the CDR3 is TGTGCCAGCAGGGCCCCTGGAAACACCATATATTTT.

This clonotype was seen at least ten times. The chain links TRBV13 to TRBJ2-7; 8 bases line up with TRBD1. The CDR3 length is 14 residues. Germline lookup yields CDR1 PRHDT and CDR2 FYEKMQ (reference sequence). V trimming: 3 bases; J trimming: 5 bases; junction bases outside the gene matches: 6. Here the CDR3 reads CASSFQGAFDEQYF. CDR3 DNA sequence: TGTGCCAGCAGCTTCCAGGGGGCGTTCGACGAGCAGTACTTC.

This clonotype came up many times. The chain links TRBV28 to TRBJ2-7; 7 bases are a match to TRBD1. V shed 5 bases, J shed 5 bases, and the junction held 21 bases outside the gene matches. Per the germline V gene, CDR1 is MDHEN and CDR2 is SYDVKM. The CDR3 length is 18 residues. In nucleotides, the CDR3 is TGTGCCAGCAGTCCTACCCCCTATGGTGGGACAGTTTCCCACGAGCAGTACTTC. Its protein product is CASSPTPYGGTVSHEQYF.

This clonotype was observed at least ten times. The rearrangement joins TRBV12-3 or TRBV12-4 to TRBJ2-2; either TRBD1 or TRBD2 may supply D (6 bases each). CDR3 length: 15 amino acids. V gave up 0 bases and J gave up 6 bases, with 11 bases separating them. CDR3 sequence reads: CASSLAGGTAGELFF. The CDR3 DNA follows: TGTGCCAGCAGTTTAGCGGGGGGCACGGCCGGGGAGCTGTTTTTT.

This clonotype was seen ten or more times. The chain joins TRBV28 to TRBJ1-5, with D perhaps TRBD1 (6 bases). V lost 6 bases, J lost 0 bases, and 15 bases lay in between. The germline CDR1 and CDR2 sequences are MDHEN and SYDVKM. CDR3 size: 16 residues. CDR3 DNA sequence: TGTGCCAGCAGCCCCGGGGGGGCCATTAGCAATCAGCCCCAGCATTTT. Translated: CASSPGGAISNQPQHF.

In this sample, this clonotype turned up many times. The V gene is TRBV11-1, the J gene TRBJ2-7, with 8 bases that match TRBD1. This CDR3 is built from 16 residues. CDR1 SGHAT and CDR2 FQDESV come from the germline V gene (reference sequence). J lost 2 bases, V lost 2 bases, and 8 bases had no gene match. The CDR3 sequence: CASSLLVTGATYEQYF. DNA of the CDR3: TGTGCCAGCAGCTTATTAGTGACAGGGGCCACCTACGAGCAGTACTTC.

The gene calls are TRBV2 and TRBJ2-7, with D tentatively TRBD2 (6 bases). The V gene lost 0 bases and the J gene lost 7 bases, with 22 bases spanning the gap. Germline V lookup: CDR1 SNHLY, CDR2 FYNNEI. The CDR3 length is 17 residues. The CDR3, as DNA: TGTGCCAGCAGTGAAGCCGGCCTTGGACTACCGTTGGGGGAGCAGTACTTC. Translating gives CASSEAGLGLPLGEQYF. Full variable domain (missing parts from reference TRBV2 and TRBJ2-7): EPEVTQTPSHQVTQMGQEVILRCVPISNHLYFYWYRQILGQKVEFLVSFYNNEISEKSEIFDDQFSVERPDGSNFTLKIRSTKLEDSAMYFCASSEAGLGLPLGEQYFGPGTRLTVT.